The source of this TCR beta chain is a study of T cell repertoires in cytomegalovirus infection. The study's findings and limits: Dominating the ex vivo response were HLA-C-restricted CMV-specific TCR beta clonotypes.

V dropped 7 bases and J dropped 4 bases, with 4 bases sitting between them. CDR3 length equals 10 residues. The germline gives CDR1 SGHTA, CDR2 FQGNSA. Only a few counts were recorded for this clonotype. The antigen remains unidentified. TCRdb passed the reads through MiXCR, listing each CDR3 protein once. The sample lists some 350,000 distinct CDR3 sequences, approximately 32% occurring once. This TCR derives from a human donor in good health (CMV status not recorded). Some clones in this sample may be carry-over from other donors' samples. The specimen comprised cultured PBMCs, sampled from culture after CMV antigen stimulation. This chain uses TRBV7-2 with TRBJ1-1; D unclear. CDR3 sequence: CASIATEAFF. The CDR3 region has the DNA TGTGCCAGCATCGCCACTGAAGCTTTCTTT.